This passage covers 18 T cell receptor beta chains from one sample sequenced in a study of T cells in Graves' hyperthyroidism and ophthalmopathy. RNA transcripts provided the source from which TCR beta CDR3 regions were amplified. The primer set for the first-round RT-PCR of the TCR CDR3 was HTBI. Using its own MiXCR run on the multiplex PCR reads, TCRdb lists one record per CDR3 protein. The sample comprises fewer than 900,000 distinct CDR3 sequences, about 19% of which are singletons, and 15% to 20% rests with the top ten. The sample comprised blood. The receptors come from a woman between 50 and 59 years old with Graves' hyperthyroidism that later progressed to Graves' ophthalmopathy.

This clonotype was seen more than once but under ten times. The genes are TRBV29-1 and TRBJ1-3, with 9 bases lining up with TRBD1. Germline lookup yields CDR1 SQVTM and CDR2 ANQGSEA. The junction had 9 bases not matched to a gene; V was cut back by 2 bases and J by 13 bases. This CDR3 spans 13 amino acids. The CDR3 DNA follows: TGCAGCGTTGAACCATATTCCGGGACAGGGATATATTTT. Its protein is CSVEPYSGTGIYF.

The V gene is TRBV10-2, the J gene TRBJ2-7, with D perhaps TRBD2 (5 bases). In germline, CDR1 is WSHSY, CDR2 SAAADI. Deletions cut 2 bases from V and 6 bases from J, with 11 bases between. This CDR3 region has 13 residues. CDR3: CASSEVILAEQYF. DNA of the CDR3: TGCGCCAGCAGTGAGGTGATCCTAGCCGAGCAGTACTTC.

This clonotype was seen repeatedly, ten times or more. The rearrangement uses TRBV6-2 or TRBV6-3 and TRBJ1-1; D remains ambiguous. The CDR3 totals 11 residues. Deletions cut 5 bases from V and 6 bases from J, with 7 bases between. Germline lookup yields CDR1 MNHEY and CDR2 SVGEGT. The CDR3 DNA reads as TGTGCCAGCAGTACTGGATCTGAAGCTTTCTTT. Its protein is CASSTGSEAFF.

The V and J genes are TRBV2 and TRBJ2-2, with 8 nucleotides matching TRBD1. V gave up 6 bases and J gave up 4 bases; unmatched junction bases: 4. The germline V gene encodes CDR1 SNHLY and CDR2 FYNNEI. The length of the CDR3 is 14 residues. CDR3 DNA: TGTGCCAGCAGGGGACAGGATTTCACCGGGGAGCTGTTTTTT. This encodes CASRGQDFTGELFF.

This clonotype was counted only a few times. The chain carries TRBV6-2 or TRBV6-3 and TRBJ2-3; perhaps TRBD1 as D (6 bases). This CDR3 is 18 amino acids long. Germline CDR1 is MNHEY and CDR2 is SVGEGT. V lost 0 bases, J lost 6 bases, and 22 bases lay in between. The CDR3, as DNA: TGTGCCAGCAGTTACTCGAGGAGACAGGCAAAAGAGCTTGATACGCAGTATTTT. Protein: CASSYSRRQAKELDTQYF.

The CDR3 is CASSSMSTTNEKLFF. The CDR3 nucleotides are TGTGCCAGTAGTAGTATGAGTACAACTAATGAAAAACTGTTTTTT. V and J are TRBV19 and TRBJ1-4; unclear D gene. CDR1 and CDR2 from the germline V gene are LNHDA and SQIVND (reference sequence). With 4 bases removed from V and 0 bases from J, the gap between germline ends came to 9 bases. The CDR3 has 15 amino acids.

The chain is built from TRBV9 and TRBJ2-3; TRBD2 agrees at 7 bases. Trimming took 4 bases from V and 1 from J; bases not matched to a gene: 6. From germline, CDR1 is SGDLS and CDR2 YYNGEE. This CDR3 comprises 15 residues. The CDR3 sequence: CASSSGTIRTDTQYF. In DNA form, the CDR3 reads TGTGCCAGCAGCTCCGGGACTATACGCACAGATACGCAGTATTTT.

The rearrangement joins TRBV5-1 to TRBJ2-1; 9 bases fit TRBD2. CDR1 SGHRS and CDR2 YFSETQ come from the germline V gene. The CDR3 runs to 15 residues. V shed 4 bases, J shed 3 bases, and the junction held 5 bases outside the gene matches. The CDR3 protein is CASSNSGGFYNEQFF. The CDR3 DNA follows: TGCGCCAGCAGCAATAGCGGGGGCTTCTACAATGAGCAGTTCTTC.

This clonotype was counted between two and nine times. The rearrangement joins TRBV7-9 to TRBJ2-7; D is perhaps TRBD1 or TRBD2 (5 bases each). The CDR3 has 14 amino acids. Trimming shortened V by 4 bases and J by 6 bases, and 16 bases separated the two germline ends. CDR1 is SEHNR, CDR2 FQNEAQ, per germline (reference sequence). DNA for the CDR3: TGTGCCAGCAGCTGGGGGACCGCTTGGGGCGAGCAGTACTTC. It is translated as CASSWGTAWGEQYF. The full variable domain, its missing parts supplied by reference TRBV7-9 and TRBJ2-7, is DTGVSQNPRHKITKRGQNVTFRCDPISEHNRLYWYRQTLGQGPEFLTYFQNEAQLEKSRLLSDRFSAERPKGSFSTLEIQRTEQGDSAMYLCASSWGTAWGEQYFGPGTRLTVT.

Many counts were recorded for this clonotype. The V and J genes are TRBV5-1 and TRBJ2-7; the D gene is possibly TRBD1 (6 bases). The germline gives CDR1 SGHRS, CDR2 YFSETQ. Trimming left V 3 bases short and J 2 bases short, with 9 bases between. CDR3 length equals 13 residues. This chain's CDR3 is CASSWDTTYEQYF. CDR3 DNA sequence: TGCGCCAGCAGCTGGGACACGACCTACGAGCAGTACTTC.

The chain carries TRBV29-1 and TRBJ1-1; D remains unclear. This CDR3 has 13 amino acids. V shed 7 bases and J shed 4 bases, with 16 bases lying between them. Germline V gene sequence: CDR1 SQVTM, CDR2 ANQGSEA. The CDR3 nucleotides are TGCAGCGCCAACTACAATCCTGGCACTGAAGCTTTCTTT. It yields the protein CSANYNPGTEAFF.

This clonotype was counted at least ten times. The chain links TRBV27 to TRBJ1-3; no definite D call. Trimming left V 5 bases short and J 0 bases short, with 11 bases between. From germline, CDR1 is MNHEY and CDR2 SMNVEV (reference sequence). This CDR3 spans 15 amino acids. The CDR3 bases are TGTGCCAGCAGTCGCCTGGGGAGCTCTGGAAACACCATATATTTT. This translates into CASSRLGSSGNTIYF.

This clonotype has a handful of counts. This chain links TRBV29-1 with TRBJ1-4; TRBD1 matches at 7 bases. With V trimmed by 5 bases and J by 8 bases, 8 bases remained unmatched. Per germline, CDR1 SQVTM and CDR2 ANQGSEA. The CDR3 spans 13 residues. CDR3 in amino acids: CSVRQGAGEKLFF. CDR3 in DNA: TGCAGCGTTCGACAGGGAGCGGGGGAAAAACTGTTTTTT.

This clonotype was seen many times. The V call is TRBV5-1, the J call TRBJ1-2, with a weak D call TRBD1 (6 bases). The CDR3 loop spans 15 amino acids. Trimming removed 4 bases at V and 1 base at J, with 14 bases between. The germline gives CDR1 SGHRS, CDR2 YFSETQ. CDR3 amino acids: CASSPGTPNNYGYTF. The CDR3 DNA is TGCGCCAGCAGCCCGGGGACACCGAATAACTATGGCTACACCTTC.

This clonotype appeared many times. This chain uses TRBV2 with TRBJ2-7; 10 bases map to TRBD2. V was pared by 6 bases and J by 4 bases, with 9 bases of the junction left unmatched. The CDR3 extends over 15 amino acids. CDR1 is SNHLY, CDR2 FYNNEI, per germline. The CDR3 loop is CASRPLAGRLYEQYF. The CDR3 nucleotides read TGTGCCAGCAGGCCACTAGCGGGACGTCTGTACGAGCAGTACTTC.

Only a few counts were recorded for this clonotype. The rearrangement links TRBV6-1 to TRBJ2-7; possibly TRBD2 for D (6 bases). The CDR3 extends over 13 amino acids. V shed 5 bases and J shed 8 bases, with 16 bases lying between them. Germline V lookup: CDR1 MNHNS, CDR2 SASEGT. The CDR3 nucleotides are TGTGCCAGCAGTTTTTCTCTAGCGCGTCAGCAGTACTTC. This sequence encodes CASSFSLARQQYF.

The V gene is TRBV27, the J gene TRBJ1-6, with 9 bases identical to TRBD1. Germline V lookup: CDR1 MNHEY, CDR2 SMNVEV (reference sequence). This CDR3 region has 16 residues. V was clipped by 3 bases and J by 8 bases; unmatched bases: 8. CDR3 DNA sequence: TGTGCCAGCAGTTTGAGGACAGGGGCTAATTATTCACCCCTCCACTTT. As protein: CASSLRTGANYSPLHF.

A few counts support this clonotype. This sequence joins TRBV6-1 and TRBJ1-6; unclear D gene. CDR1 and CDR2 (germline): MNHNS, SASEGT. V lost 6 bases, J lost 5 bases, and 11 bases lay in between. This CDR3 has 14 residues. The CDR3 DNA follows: TGTGCCAGCAGGGTACTAGCGAATAATTCACCCCTCCACTTT. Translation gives CASRVLANNSPLHF.